Only a few counts were recorded for the clone carrying this TCR beta chain. Its antigen is as yet unknown. The source of the sample is a study of T cells in Graves' hyperthyroidism and ophthalmopathy. Study results and caveats: The majority of expanded thyroid clonotypes above 0.001 also appeared in blood.

V lost 0 bases and J 0 bases, leaving 4 bases between the germline ends. Germline V gene lookup returns CDR1 KGHDR and CDR2 SFDVKD. This CDR3 contains 14 residues. Amplified TCR beta CDR3 regions derived from RNA transcripts. Primed by the HTBI set, a first-round RT-PCR was run on the TCR CDR3. MiXCR, run by TCRdb on the multiplex PCR reads, gives a single entry per CDR3 protein. The profile shows 640,000 or so distinct CDR3 sequences, about 14% of them singletons. The sequenced material came from blood. The sequence came from a woman between 18 and 29 years old with Graves' ophthalmopathy. The chain has TRBV24-1 and TRBJ1-2; D remains ambiguous. In nucleotides, the CDR3 is TGTGCCACCAGTGATTTGACGGCTAACTATGGCTACACCTTC. It yields the protein CATSDLTANYGYTF.